This TCR beta chain was found in a study of vaccination effects on CD4 cells after COVID-19. Comments on this clone: Antigen: not known.

Germline V gene data show CDR1 as SGHTA and CDR2 as FQGNSA. The CDR3 is 12 residues long. Trimming left V 5 bases short and J 6 bases short, with 11 bases between. Ahead of sequencing, the ViraFEST assay grew antigen-specific CD4+ T cells using viral peptide pools. Scientists isolated CD4+ T cells after an approximately 10-day culture period ended. Participants got two doses of BNT162b2 or mRNA-1273 vaccine. The method was immunoSEQ multiplex PCR; TCRdb's version includes in-frame clones alone and lacks a portion of them. The table has 9,500 to 15,000 clones, roughly 70% seen once; the top ten hold 8.5% to 10%.

The specimen was CD4+ T cells from PBMCs cultured with SARS-CoV-2 spike peptides, collected after COVID-19 vaccination. The TCR comes from a human donor who received a COVID-19 vaccine. The rearrangement links TRBV7-2 to TRBJ2-7; possibly TRBD2 for D (6 bases). DNA for the CDR3: TGTGCCAGCAGCCTTGGGACTGCCGAGCAGTACTTC. It specifies CASSLGTAEQYF.